This T cell receptor beta chain comes out of a study of T cell responses to AZD1222 COVID-19 vaccine. Germline V gene lookup returns CDR1 MNHEY and CDR2 SVGAGI. The CDR3 is made up of 14 amino acids. Trimming removed 6 bases at V and 0 bases at J, with 11 bases between. Overall study results and limits: Just 5 or 6 AZD1222 recipients tested seropositive at baseline. Vaccine-associated CD4 TCRs spanned spike, dominant at 160-218 and 743-854. White British ancestry dominated among donors, who included more females, and clonal diversity was possibly underestimated.

The method was immunoSEQ multiplex PCR; TCRdb's version includes in-frame clones alone and lacks a portion of them. This sample has some 180,000 clones, with approximately 95% found just once. Details on this clone: What it recognizes is unknown.

The chain links TRBV6-5 to TRBJ1-2; D not resolved. This clonotype was sampled from an adult who received the MenACWY meningococcal vaccine as a control. The specimen comprised peripheral blood, sampled 28 days after the second dose of the MenACWY control vaccine. CDR3 loop: CASSLPPPNYGYTF. The DNA for the CDR3 is TGTGCCAGCAGCCTACCTCCTCCTAACTATGGCTACACCTTC.